This T cell receptor beta chain derives from a study of cytomegalovirus exposure and HLA in healthy donors. V shed 4 bases, J shed 4 bases, and the junction held 10 bases outside the gene matches. Germline CDR1 is LGHNA and CDR2 is YSLEER. The CDR3 runs to 16 residues. General study results and limits: Being indistinguishable, some V segments were excluded, TRBV6-2 and TRBV6-3 among them. By a later analysis, the bulk of CMV-associated TCR beta chains appeared HLA-restricted. In a later analysis, TCR association rates varied by HLA locus: DRB1 most, HLA-C fewest.

This clone was seen only a few times. Antigen specificity is unknown. 13 Jbeta primers and 60 Vbeta primers were used for the PCR. Using immunoSEQ multiplex PCR, the repertoire was profiled, and TCRdb retains in-frame clones only, with some absent. Counted here are fewer than 200,000 clones, roughly four fifths occurring once; the ten biggest clones make up around 2.4%. The V gene is TRBV4-3, the J gene TRBJ2-3; 8 bases line up with TRBD2. The origin of this receptor is a female donor in good health and CMV-seronegative. The specimen sequenced was PBMCs. For the CDR3, the DNA is TGCGCCAGCAGCCCCTTGGCGGGAGGTGGGGCAGATACGCAGTATTTT. Its translation is CASSPLAGGGADTQYF.